These 22 T cell receptor beta chains share one sample of origin, sequenced in a study of blood T cell repertoires in COVID-19. Measured with immunoSEQ multiplex PCR; TCRdb has only the in-frame clones, and not every one. The data show 110,000 to 150,000 clones, around four fifths seen once. The sample comprised PBMCs or T cells enriched from blood (not recorded which). The receptors originated from a woman between 35 and 50 years old who had recovered from COVID-19.

The chain couples TRBV5-4 to TRBJ2-3; D is possibly TRBD1 (5 bases). Trimming cost V 2 bases and J 4 bases, with 14 bases left between them. Germline V gene data show CDR1 as SGHNT and CDR2 as YYREEE (reference sequence). The CDR3 loop spans 15 amino acids. The CDR3 region is CASSFGAPRPDTQYF. DNA for the CDR3: TGTGCCAGCAGCTTTGGGGCCCCCCGCCCAGATACGCAGTATTTT.

The genes are TRBV5-1 and TRBJ1-2; TRBD1 matches 8 bases. Germline V lookup: CDR1 SGHRS, CDR2 YFSETQ. This CDR3 has 14 amino acids. V trimming: 4 bases; J trimming: 3 bases; junction bases outside the gene matches: 5. In DNA, the CDR3 is TGCGCCAGCAGCCTCCTGACAGGGGACTATGGCTACACCTTC. Protein: CASSLLTGDYGYTF.

This clone has a handful of counts. The chain is built from TRBV7-3 and TRBJ2-2; D ambiguous. V dropped 5 bases and J dropped 5 bases, with 15 bases sitting between them. Germline V CDR1 and CDR2: SGHTA, FQGTGA. This CDR3 spans 15 amino acids. The CDR3 DNA reads TGTGCCAGCAGCGCAACCCTTATCGGGACCGGGGAGCTGTTTTTT. As protein: CASSATLIGTGELFF.

V is TRBV29-1 and J is TRBJ1-1; TRBD1 matches at 7 bases. This CDR3 has 15 amino acids. Germline lookup yields CDR1 SQVTM and CDR2 ANQGSEA. J gave up 1 base and V 6 bases, and 11 bases lay outside the gene matches. CDR3 nucleotide sequence: TGCAGCGTAGACCGACAGGGAGACGGGAACACTGAAGCTTTCTTT. It specifies CSVDRQGDGNTEAFF.

The gene calls are TRBV7-2 and TRBJ2-3, with 13 bases that match TRBD2. Germline-derived CDR1 and CDR2 are SGHTA and FQGNSA. This CDR3 contains 19 residues. With 2 bases clipped from V and 0 bases from J, the junction kept 8 bases outside the gene matches. CDR3 sequence: CASSLYRLAGGPSTDTQYF. CDR3 nucleotide sequence: TGTGCCAGCAGCTTATATCGACTAGCGGGGGGTCCTAGCACAGATACGCAGTATTTT.

V is TRBV7-2 and J is TRBJ2-2, with D possibly being TRBD1 (5 bases). Germline lookup yields CDR1 SGHTA and CDR2 FQGNSA. The CDR3 totals 15 residues. The V end was cut by 2 bases, the J end by 3 bases, with 10 bases between. CDR3 loop: CASSLKSRDTGELFF. CDR3 nucleotides: TGTGCCAGCAGCTTAAAATCCAGGGACACCGGGGAGCTGTTTTTT.

The chain joins TRBV11-2 to TRBJ2-3; TRBD2 aligns across 9 bases. V dropped 1 base and J dropped 2; count of bases not matched to a gene: 4. Germline assignment: CDR1 SGHAT and CDR2 FQNNGV. The CDR3 length is 16 residues. The CDR3 DNA is TGTGCCAGCAGCTTAGTACTAGCGGGCCACACAGATACGCAGTATTTT. Translation gives CASSLVLAGHTDTQYF.

This clone was counted between two and nine times. This chain links TRBV6-5 with TRBJ2-3; 7 positions agree with TRBD2. Germline values: CDR1 MNHEY, CDR2 SVGAGI. V was pared by 6 bases and J by 6 bases, with 9 bases of the junction left unmatched. This CDR3 has 14 residues. For the CDR3, the DNA is TGTGCCAGCAGCCGCGGGATAGCGGGTGATACGCAGTATTTT. This gives the protein CASSRGIAGDTQYF.

The gene calls are TRBV9 and TRBJ2-1; D gene unclear. The CDR3 loop spans 13 amino acids. Germline CDR1 reads SGDLS; CDR2 reads YYNGEE. V was trimmed by 0 bases and J by 13 bases, leaving 14 bases between them. This CDR3 reads CASSVENHLGQFF. In DNA, the CDR3 is TGTGCCAGCAGCGTAGAAAATCATCTGGGCCAGTTCTTC. Supplemented by reference TRBV9 and TRBJ2-1, the full variable domain reads DSGVTQTPKHLITATGQRVTLRCSPRSGDLSVYWYQQSLDQGLQFLIQYYNGEERAKGNILERFSAQQFPDLHSELNLSSLELGDSALYFCASSVENHLGQFFGPGTRLTVL.

The V gene is TRBV6-4, the J gene TRBJ2-3, with 9 bases fitting TRBD1. The CDR3 consists of 19 residues. Germline values: CDR1 MRHNA, CDR2 SNTAGT. Trimming at V came to 5 bases and at J to 2 bases, leaving 17 bases not matched to a gene. The CDR3 nucleotides read TGTGCCAGCAGTAAGGATCCGGACAGGGGATTAAGCCCCACAGATACGCAGTATTTT. It translates to CASSKDPDRGLSPTDTQYF.

This chain links TRBV5-4 with TRBJ2-7, with TRBD1 matching over 10 bases. J was trimmed by 2 bases and V by 4 bases; bases with no gene match: 6. CDR1 is SGHNT, CDR2 YYREEE, per germline (reference sequence). The CDR3 runs to 15 residues. The CDR3, as DNA: TGTGCCAGCAGCCCCGGGACAGGGGTACCCTACGAGCAGTACTTC. As protein: CASSPGTGVPYEQYF. The complete variable domain, with remaining parts taken from reference TRBV5-4 and TRBJ2-7, reads ETGVTQSPTHLIKTRGQQVTLRCSSQSGHNTVSWYQQALGQGPQFIFQYYREEENGRGNFPPRFSGLQFPNYSSELNVNALELDDSALYLCASSPGTGVPYEQYFGPGTRLTVT.

This chain links TRBV3-1 (or the pseudogene TRBV3-2) with TRBJ1-5; D call uncertain. Germline CDR1 and CDR2: LGHDT and YNNKEL (reference sequence). This CDR3 contains 15 residues. V lost 0 bases, J lost 6 bases, and 12 bases lay in between. The CDR3 DNA reads TGTGCCAGCAGCCAAGATCATACCTCCGGTCAGCCCCAGCATTTT. It is translated as CASSQDHTSGQPQHF.

V gene TRBV3-1 (or the pseudogene TRBV3-2) combines with J gene TRBJ2-2; unclear D gene. The CDR3 loop spans 16 amino acids. From germline, CDR1 is LGHDT and CDR2 YNNKEL (reference sequence). The V and J ends lost 1 base and 3 bases respectively, with 12 bases between them. CDR3 bases: TGTGCCAGCAGCCAAGGGGCCTGGCAGGACACCGGGGAGCTGTTTTTT. Its protein product is CASSQGAWQDTGELFF.

V gene TRBV30 combines with J gene TRBJ1-3, with D unresolved. Germline CDR1 is GTSNPN and CDR2 is SVGIG (reference sequence). This CDR3 is built from 14 residues. V was trimmed by 4 bases and J by 4 bases, leaving 14 bases between them. CDR3 nucleotides: TGTGCCTGGATGGGCCACTTGTCCGGAAACACCATATATTTT. Protein product: CAWMGHLSGNTIYF.

CDR3 coding DNA: TGTGCCAGTAGTGTCAGTTACTCTGGGGCCAACGTCCTGACTTTC. Translation gives CASSVSYSGANVLTF. This chain joins TRBV19 and TRBJ2-6; D remains ambiguous. The CDR3 runs 15 residues. The V end was cut by 5 bases, the J end by 0 bases, with 8 bases between. Germline CDR1 LNHDA, CDR2 SQIVND (reference sequence).

V is TRBV2 and J is TRBJ1-2; 8 bases are shared with TRBD1. V gave up 4 bases and J gave up 7 bases; unmatched junction bases: 5. From germline, CDR1 is SNHLY and CDR2 FYNNEI. The length of the CDR3 is 13 residues. This CDR3 is CASSARTGFGYTF. CDR3 DNA: TGTGCCAGCAGTGCCCGGACAGGGTTTGGCTACACCTTC.

Points on this clone: One end of the junction does not line up with germline, which may come from a read error. V usage is TRBV5-1 and J usage is TRBJ2-3; the D gene is possibly TRBD1 (6 bases). Germline V gene lookup returns CDR1 SGHRS and CDR2 YFSETQ. There are 16 residues in the CDR3. In nucleotides, the CDR3 is TGCGCCAGCAGCTCTAGTCTGGGGGCAAGCAGAGATACGCAGTATTTT. The encoded protein is CASSSSLGASRDTQYF. The full variable domain, rest sourced from reference TRBV5-1 and TRBJ2-3, is KAGVTQTPRYLIKTRGQQVTLSCSPISGHRSVSWYQQTPGQGLQFLFEYFSETQRNKGNFPGRFSGRQFSNSRSEMNVSTLELGDSALYLCASSSSLGASRDTQYFGPGTRLTVL.

This chain joins TRBV7-9 and TRBJ2-7; D might be TRBD1 (5 bases). CDR3 length: 13 residues. The V end lost 1 base, the J end lost 5 bases, and 9 bases lay between the germline ends. CDR1 is SEHNR and CDR2 is FQNEAQ in the germline V gene (reference sequence). CDR3 protein: CASSLESGNEQYF. CDR3 in DNA: TGTGCCAGCAGCTTAGAGTCAGGGAACGAGCAGTACTTC. Filled out from reference TRBV7-9 and TRBJ2-7, the complete variable domain reads DTGVSQNPRHKITKRGQNVTFRCDPISEHNRLYWYRQTLGQGPEFLTYFQNEAQLEKSRLLSDRFSAERPKGSFSTLEIQRTEQGDSAMYLCASSLESGNEQYFGPGTRLTVT.

The genes are TRBV19 and TRBJ1-2; 10 bases match TRBD1. The CDR3 runs to 17 residues. The germline CDR1 and CDR2 sequences are LNHDA and SQIVND (reference sequence). V shed 1 base and J 6 bases; nucleotides not matched to a gene: 11. The CDR3 protein is CASSIAPGQGPENGYTF. CDR3 bases: TGTGCCAGTAGTATAGCCCCGGGACAGGGGCCGGAGAATGGCTACACCTTC.

This clone was observed a handful of times. The V gene is TRBV10-3, the J gene TRBJ1-1, with 7 nucleotides matching TRBD1. This CDR3 is built from 13 residues. Germline CDR1 reads ENHRY; CDR2 reads SYGVKD. The trim removed 10 bases at V and 4 bases at J, leaving 9 bases unmatched. For the CDR3, the DNA is TGTGCCACCCGATCACAGGGGATCACTGAAGCTTTCTTT. As protein: CATRSQGITEAFF.

The CDR3 DNA reads TGTGCCAGCTCACCGCTCGCCAGTTTGAACACTGAAGCTTTCTTT. Encoded protein: CASSPLASLNTEAFF. The chain is built from TRBV18 and TRBJ1-1, with D uncertain. V was trimmed by 3 bases and J by 0 bases, leaving 11 bases between them. Germline CDR1 is KGHSH and CDR2 is LQKENI. CDR3 length: 15 residues.

The V gene is TRBV7-9, the J gene TRBJ2-7; the match to TRBD1 covers 8 bases. The CDR3 loop spans 15 amino acids. Germline-derived CDR1 and CDR2 are SEHNR and FQNEAQ (reference sequence). Losses at the gene ends were 4 bases for V and 5 bases for J; bases not matched to a gene: 10. CDR3 protein: CASSSRGLSENEQYF. In DNA, the CDR3 is TGTGCCAGCAGCTCCAGGGGGCTAAGCGAAAACGAGCAGTACTTC.